These 9 T cell receptor beta chains came from one sample sequenced in a study of T cells after somatic rescue of genetic block. TCRdb's table, derived via immunoSEQ multiplex PCR, lists solely in-frame clones and lacks some. The data show approximately 12,000 clones, 73% seen once. The material sequenced was peripheral blood mononuclear cells (PBMCs). Source of these receptors: a boy between 10 and 17 years old.

This clone is medium-sized by share. The chain carries TRBV4-1 and TRBJ1-5; the D gene is possibly TRBD1 (5 bases). This CDR3 region has 15 residues. The ends were cut back, 2 bases at V and 3 bases at J, with 11 bases in the middle. CDR1 MGHRA and CDR2 YSYEKL come from the germline V gene. CDR3: CASSQPDSLNQPQHF. DNA of the CDR3: TGCGCCAGCAGCCAACCTGACAGTCTCAATCAGCCCCAGCATTTT.

This clone occurred a few times. This sequence joins TRBV19 and TRBJ2-7, with D tentatively TRBD2 (6 bases). The CDR3 has 16 residues. CDR1 and CDR2 from the germline V gene are LNHDA and SQIVND (reference sequence). Trimming removed 5 bases at V and 1 base at J, with 18 bases between. CDR3 protein: CASSQKLWGTSYEQYF. CDR3 in DNA: TGTGCCAGTAGTCAGAAACTGTGGGGGACTTCCTACGAGCAGTACTTC.

The rearrangement links TRBV4-1 to TRBJ1-1; maybe TRBD1 (5 bases). Germline assignment: CDR1 MGHRA and CDR2 YSYEKL. V lost 4 bases to trimming and J lost 0 bases, with 15 bases between them. The CDR3 has 16 residues. CDR3 sequence reads: CASSPFRQSMNTEAFF. The CDR3 bases are TGCGCCAGCAGCCCTTTTCGACAGAGTATGAACACTGAAGCTTTCTTT.

The chain recombines TRBV5-6 with TRBJ2-5; 9 bases align to TRBD2. Germline CDR1 is SGHDT and CDR2 is YYEEEE. The CDR3 covers 14 residues. Trimming removed 3 bases from V and 4 bases from J; junction bases left unmatched: 4. The CDR3 loop reads CASSWTSARETQYF. In DNA form, the CDR3 reads TGTGCCAGCAGCTGGACTAGCGCGCGAGAGACCCAGTACTTC.

This clone was detected only once. J is TRBJ1-2 and V is TRBV19; 7 nucleotides align to TRBD1. This CDR3 is built from 14 residues. The V gene end was trimmed by 6 bases and the J gene end by 4 bases; junction bases not matched to a gene: 8. Germline-derived CDR1 and CDR2 are LNHDA and SQIVND (reference sequence). Here the CDR3 DNA reads TGTGCCAGTAGACAGGGGAAGTTGAGCTATGGCTACACCTTC. It specifies CASRQGKLSYGYTF.

The chain is built from TRBV7-8 and TRBJ1-5, with 9 bases fitting TRBD1. This CDR3 region has 15 residues. Per germline, CDR1 SGHVS and CDR2 FQNEAQ. With V trimmed by 4 bases and J by 6 bases, 7 bases remained unmatched. CDR3 amino acids: CASSYRTGEGQPQHF. The CDR3 DNA follows: TGTGCCAGCAGCTATAGGACAGGGGAGGGTCAGCCCCAGCATTTT. Supplemented by reference TRBV7-8 and TRBJ1-5, the full variable domain reads GAGVSQSPRYKVAKRGQDVALRCDPISGHVSLFWYQQALGQGPEFLTYFQNEAQLDKSGLPSDRFFAERPEGSVSTLKIQRTQQEDSAVYLCASSYRTGEGQPQHFGDGTRLSIL.

The J gene is TRBJ1-6, the V gene TRBV5-1; D uncertain. CDR1 is SGHRS and CDR2 is YFSETQ in the germline V gene. V lost 1 base to trimming and J lost 7 bases, with 6 bases between them. The length of the CDR3 is 13 residues. CDR3 sequence reads: CASSLKVNSPLHF. In DNA form, the CDR3 reads TGCGCCAGCAGCTTGAAGGTGAATTCACCCCTCCACTTT.

There are a few counts of this clone. The rearrangement uses TRBV19 and TRBJ2-2; 10 nucleotides line up with TRBD2. Germline loops: CDR1 LNHDA, CDR2 SQIVND (reference sequence). With 1 base clipped from V and 5 bases from J, the junction kept 7 bases outside the gene matches. This CDR3 region has 17 residues. CDR3 DNA: TGTGCCAGTAGTATAGGGGCTAGCGGGAGTAGGACCGGGGAGCTGTTTTTT. Protein sequence: CASSIGASGSRTGELFF. Variable domain in full (rest from reference TRBV19 and TRBJ2-2): DGGITQSPKYLFRKEGQNVTLSCEQNLNHDAMYWYRQDPGQGLRLIYYSQIVNDFQKGDIAEGYSVSREKKESFPLTVTSAQKNPTAFYLCASSIGASGSRTGELFFGEGSRLTVL.

This clone is classed as medium-sized. The V and J genes are TRBV9 and TRBJ2-5; D is ambiguous. Germline CDR1 SGDLS, CDR2 YYNGEE. V shed 4 bases and J shed 2 bases, with 12 bases lying between them. The CDR3 runs to 14 residues. CDR3 nucleotides: TGTGCCAGCAGCCCCCAAATGCAGCAAGAGACCCAGTACTTC. Its protein is CASSPQMQQETQYF. The full variable domain, its missing parts supplied by reference TRBV9 and TRBJ2-5, is DSGVTQTPKHLITATGQRVTLRCSPRSGDLSVYWYQQSLDQGLQFLIQYYNGEERAKGNILERFSAQQFPDLHSELNLSSLELGDSALYFCASSPQMQQETQYFGPGTRLLVL.